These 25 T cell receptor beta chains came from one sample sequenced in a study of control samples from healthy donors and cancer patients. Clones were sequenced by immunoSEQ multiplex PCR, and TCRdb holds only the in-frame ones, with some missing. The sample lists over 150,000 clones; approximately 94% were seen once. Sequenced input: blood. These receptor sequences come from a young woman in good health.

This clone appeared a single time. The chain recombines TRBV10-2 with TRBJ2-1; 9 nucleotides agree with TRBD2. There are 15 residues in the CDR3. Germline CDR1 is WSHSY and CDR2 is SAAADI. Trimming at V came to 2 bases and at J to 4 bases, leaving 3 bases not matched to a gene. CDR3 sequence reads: CASSEAAGGYNEQFF. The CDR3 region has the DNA TGCGCCAGCAGTGAGGCAGCGGGAGGATACAATGAGCAGTTCTTC.

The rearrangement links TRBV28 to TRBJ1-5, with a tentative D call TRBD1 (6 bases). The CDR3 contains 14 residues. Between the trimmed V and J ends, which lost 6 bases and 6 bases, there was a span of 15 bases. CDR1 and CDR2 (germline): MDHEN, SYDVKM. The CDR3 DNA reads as TGTGCCAGCAGCAATACAGGGTATTTTCAGCCCCAGCATTTT. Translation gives CASSNTGYFQPQHF.

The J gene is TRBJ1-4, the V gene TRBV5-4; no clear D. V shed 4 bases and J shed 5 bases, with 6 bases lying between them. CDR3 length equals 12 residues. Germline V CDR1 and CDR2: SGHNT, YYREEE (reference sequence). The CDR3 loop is CASSGNNEKLFF. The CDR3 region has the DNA TGTGCCAGCAGCGGTAACAATGAAAAACTGTTTTTT.

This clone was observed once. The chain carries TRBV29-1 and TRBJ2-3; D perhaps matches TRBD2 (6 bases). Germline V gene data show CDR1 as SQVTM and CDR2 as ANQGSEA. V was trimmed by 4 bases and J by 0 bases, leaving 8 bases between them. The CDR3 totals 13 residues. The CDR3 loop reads CSVVRESTDTQYF. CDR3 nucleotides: TGCAGCGTTGTTCGGGAGAGCACAGATACGCAGTATTTT.

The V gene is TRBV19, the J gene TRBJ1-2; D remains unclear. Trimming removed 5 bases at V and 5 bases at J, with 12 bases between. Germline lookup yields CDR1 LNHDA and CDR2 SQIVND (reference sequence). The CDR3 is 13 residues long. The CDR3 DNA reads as TGTGCCAGTAGTGTCGGAAATTTATATGGCTACACCTTC. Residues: CASSVGNLYGYTF.

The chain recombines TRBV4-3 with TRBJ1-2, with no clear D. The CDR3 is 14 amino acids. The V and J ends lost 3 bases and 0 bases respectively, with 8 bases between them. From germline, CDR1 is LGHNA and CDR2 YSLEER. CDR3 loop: CASSQDLANYGYTF. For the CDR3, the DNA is TGCGCCAGCAGCCAGGACCTCGCTAACTATGGCTACACCTTC.

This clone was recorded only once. As DNA, the CDR3 is TGTGCCATCAGTGAGTCGGTACGGGGAGAAGCTTTCTTT. Translation gives CAISESVRGEAFF. The gene calls are TRBV10-3 and TRBJ1-1; no clear D. The V gene lost 0 bases and the J gene lost 8 bases, with 10 bases spanning the gap. The germline V gene encodes CDR1 ENHRY and CDR2 SYGVKD. This CDR3 has 13 amino acids.

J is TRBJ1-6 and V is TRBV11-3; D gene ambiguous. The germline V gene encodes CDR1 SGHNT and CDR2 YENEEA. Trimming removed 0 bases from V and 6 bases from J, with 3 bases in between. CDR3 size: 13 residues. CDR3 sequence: CASSLEANSPLHF. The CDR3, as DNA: TGTGCCAGCAGCTTAGAGGCTAATTCACCCCTCCACTTT.

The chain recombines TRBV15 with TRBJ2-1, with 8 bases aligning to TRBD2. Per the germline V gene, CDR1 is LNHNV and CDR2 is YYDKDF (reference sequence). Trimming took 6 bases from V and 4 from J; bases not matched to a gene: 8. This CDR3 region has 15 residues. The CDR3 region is CATSEPGLDYNEQFF. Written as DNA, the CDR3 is TGTGCCACCAGTGAACCGGGACTAGATTACAATGAGCAGTTCTTC.

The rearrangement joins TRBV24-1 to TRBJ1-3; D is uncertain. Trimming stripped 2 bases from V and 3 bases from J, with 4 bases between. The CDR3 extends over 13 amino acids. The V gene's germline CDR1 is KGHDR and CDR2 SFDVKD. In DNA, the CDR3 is TGTGCCACCAGTGATTCCCTTGGAAACACCATATATTTT. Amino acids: CATSDSLGNTIYF.

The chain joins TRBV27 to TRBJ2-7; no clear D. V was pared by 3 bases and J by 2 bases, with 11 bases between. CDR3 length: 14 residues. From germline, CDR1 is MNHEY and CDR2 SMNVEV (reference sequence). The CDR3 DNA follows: TGTGCCAGCAGTTTTTCGAGAGGCGCCTACGAGCAGTACTTC. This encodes CASSFSRGAYEQYF.

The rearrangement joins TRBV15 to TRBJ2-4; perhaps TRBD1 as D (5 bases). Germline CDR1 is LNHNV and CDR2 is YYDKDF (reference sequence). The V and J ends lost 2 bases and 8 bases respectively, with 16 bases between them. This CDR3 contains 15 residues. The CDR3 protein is CATSRLSRVKDIQYF. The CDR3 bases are TGTGCCACCAGCAGACTTTCCAGGGTGAAGGACATTCAGTACTTC. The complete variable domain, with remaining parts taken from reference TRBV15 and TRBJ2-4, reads DAMVIQNPRYQVTQFGKPVTLSCSQTLNHNVMYWYQQKSSQAPKLLFHYYDKDFNNEADTPDNFQSRRPNTSFCFLDIRSPGLGDTAMYLCATSRLSRVKDIQYFGAGTRLSVL.

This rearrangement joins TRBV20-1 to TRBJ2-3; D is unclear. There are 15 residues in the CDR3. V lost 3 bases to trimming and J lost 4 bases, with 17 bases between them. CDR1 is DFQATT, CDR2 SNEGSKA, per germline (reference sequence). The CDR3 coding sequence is TGCAGTGCTAGTTTCCGACTCCCTGGCTCAGATACGCAGTATTTT. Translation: CSASFRLPGSDTQYF.

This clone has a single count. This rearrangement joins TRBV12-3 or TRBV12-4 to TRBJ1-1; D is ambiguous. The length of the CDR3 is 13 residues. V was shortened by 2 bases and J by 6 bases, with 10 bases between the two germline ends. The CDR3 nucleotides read TGTGCCAGCAGTTTATGGGGTAGCGCTGAAGCTTTCTTT. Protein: CASSLWGSAEAFF.

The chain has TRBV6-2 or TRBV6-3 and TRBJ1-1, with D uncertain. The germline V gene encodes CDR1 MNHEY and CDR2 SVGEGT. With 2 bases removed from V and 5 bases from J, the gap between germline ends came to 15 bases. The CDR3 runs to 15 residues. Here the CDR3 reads CASSYTNPLRTEAFF. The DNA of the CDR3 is TGTGCCAGCAGTTACACTAACCCGTTGAGGACTGAAGCTTTCTTT.

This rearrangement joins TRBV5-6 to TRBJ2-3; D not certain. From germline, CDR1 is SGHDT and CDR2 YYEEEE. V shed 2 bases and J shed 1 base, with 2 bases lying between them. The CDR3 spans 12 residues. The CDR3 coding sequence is TGTGCCAGCAGCTTTGGCACAGATACGCAGTATTTT. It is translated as CASSFGTDTQYF.

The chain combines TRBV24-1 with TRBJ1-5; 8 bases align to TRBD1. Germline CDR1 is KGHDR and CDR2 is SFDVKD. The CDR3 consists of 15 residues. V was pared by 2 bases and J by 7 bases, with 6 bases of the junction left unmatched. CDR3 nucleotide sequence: TGTGCCACCAGTGATTCCGGACAGGGCCGGCAGCCCCAGCATTTT. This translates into CATSDSGQGRQPQHF.

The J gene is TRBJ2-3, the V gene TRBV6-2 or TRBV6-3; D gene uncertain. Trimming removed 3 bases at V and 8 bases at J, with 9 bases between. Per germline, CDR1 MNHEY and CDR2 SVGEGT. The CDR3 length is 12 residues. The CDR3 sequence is CASSYGPGTQYF. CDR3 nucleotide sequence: TGTGCCAGCAGTTATGGCCCGGGTACGCAGTATTTT.

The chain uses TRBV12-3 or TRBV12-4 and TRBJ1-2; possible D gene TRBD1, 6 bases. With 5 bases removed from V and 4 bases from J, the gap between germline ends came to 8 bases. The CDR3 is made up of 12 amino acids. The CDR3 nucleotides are TGTGCCAGCAGTGAAGGGGGCTATGGCTACACCTTC. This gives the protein CASSEGGYGYTF.

The CDR3 loop reads CASSYFPSGGETQYF. DNA of the CDR3: TGTGCCAGCAGTTACTTCCCTAGCGGGGGGGAGACCCAGTACTTC. The V call is TRBV6-6, the J call TRBJ2-5, with 11 bases that match TRBD2. Losses at the gene ends were 1 base for V and 5 bases for J; bases not matched to a gene: 3. The germline CDR1 and CDR2 sequences are MNHNY and SVGAGI (reference sequence). The CDR3 sequence is 15 residues long.

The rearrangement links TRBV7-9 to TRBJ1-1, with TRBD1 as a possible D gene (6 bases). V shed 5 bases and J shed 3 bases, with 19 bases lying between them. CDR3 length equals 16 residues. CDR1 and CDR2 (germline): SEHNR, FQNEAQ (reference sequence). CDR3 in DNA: TGTGCCAGCAGCCCAATTGCCTGGGGACATTACACTGAAGCTTTCTTT. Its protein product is CASSPIAWGHYTEAFF.

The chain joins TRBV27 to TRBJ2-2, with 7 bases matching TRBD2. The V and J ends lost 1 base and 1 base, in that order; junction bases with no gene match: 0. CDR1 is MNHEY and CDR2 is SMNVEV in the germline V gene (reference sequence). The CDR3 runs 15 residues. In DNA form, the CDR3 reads TGTGCCAGCAGTTTATGGGGGGGGAACACCGGGGAGCTGTTTTTT. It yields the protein CASSLWGGNTGELFF.

Here the CDR3 reads CASSFGTANEKLFF. As DNA, the CDR3 is TGTGCCAGCAGTTTCGGGACCGCAAATGAAAAACTGTTTTTT. The V gene is TRBV5-6, the J gene TRBJ1-4; weak D call: TRBD1 (5 bases). The ends were cut back, 5 bases at V and 5 bases at J, with 13 bases in the middle. CDR1 is SGHDT and CDR2 is YYEEEE in the germline V gene. There are 14 residues in the CDR3.

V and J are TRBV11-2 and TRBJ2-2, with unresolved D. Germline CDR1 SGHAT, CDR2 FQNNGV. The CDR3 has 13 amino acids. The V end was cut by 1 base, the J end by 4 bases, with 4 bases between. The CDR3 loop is CASSLVFTGELFF. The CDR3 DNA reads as TGTGCCAGCAGCTTAGTTTTCACCGGGGAGCTGTTTTTT.

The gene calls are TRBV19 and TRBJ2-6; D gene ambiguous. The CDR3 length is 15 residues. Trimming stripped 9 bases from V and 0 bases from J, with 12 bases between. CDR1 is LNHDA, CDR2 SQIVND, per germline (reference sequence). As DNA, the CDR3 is TGTGCCAGCCGCTCCTTTTTCTCTGGGGCCAACGTCCTGACTTTC. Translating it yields CASRSFFSGANVLTF.